This entry describes one T cell receptor (beta chain). The target antigen is unknown. The data derive from a study of T cells in Graves' hyperthyroidism and ophthalmopathy. Study context: Peripheral blood was acquired at first diagnosis, ahead of any therapy whatsoever. Overall study results and limits: The model's output predicted ophthalmopathy at a median of 6.5 months prior to onset.

Researchers barred patients who had uncontrolled infection, other autoimmune disease, pregnancy or lactation. Germline V CDR1 and CDR2: SEHNR, FQNEAQ (reference sequence). J gave up 4 bases and V 5 bases, and 17 bases lay outside the gene matches. The CDR3 contains 19 residues. Amplified TCR beta CDR3 regions came from RNA transcripts. A set of HTBI primers served as the primers for a first-round RT-PCR of the TCR CDR3. TCRdb itself ran the multiplex PCR reads through MiXCR, one entry per CDR3 protein. The sample yields hundreds of thousands of distinct CDR3 sequences, around 14% seen once. The receptor was derived from a woman aged 30 to 39 with Graves' hyperthyroidism that later progressed to Graves' ophthalmopathy. Source material: blood. This chain connects TRBV7-9 to TRBJ2-1; 10 bases are a match to TRBD2. The CDR3 DNA reads TGTGCCAGCAGCAAAACTAGCGGGACCGGACTAGTCTTTTACAATGAGCAGTTCTTC. Translation: CASSKTSGTGLVFYNEQFF.